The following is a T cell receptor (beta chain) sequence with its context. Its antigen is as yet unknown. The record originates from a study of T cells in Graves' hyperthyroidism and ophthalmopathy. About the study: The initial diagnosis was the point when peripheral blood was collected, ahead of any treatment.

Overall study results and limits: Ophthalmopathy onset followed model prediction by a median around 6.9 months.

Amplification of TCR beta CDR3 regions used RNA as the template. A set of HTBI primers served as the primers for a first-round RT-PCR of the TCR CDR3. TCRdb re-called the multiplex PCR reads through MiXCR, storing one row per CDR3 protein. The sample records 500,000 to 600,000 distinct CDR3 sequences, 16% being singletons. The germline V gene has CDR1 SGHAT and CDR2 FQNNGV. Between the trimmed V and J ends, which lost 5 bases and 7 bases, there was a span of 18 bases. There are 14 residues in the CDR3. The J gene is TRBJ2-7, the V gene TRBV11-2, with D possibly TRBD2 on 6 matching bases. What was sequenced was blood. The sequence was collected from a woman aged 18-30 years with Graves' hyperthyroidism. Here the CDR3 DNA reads TGTGCCAGCAGCCCCGACGGGAGCCGGTGGGAGCAGTACTTC. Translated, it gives CASSPDGSRWEQYF.